Listed below are T cell receptor beta chains from one sample, sequenced in a study of CD8 T cells in ankylosing spondylitis. MiXCR, applied by TCRdb to the 5' RACE reads, yields one record per CDR3 protein. The data contain some 220,000 distinct CDR3 sequences, approximately 7.3% of them seen just once; the ten biggest clones take up 13% to 15%. Sequenced input: blood, either unsorted or a sorted T cell fraction (not recorded which). These receptor sequences come from a male donor with ankylosing spondylitis. Both conserved end residues are part of each CDR3. A D gene is named only where the DNA matches it firmly. Only part of the rows carry a size: once, few, many, or a class if the clone is expanded.

cdr3_nt: TGTGCCAGCAGTGAGTACAGACACCAAGAGACCCAGTACTTC
cdr3_aa: CASSEYRHQETQYF
v_call: TRBV6-1
clone_size: -
j_call: TRBJ2-5
d_call: -

cdr3_nt: TGCAGTGCTAGATCCCTAAATACGCAGTATTTT
cdr3_aa: CSARSLNTQYF
v_call: TRBV20-1
clone_size: many
j_call: TRBJ2-3
d_call: -

cdr3_nt: TGTGCCAGCAGTTCCGGGACAAATAGCAATCAGCCCCAGCATTTT
cdr3_aa: CASSSGTNSNQPQHF
v_call: TRBV27
clone_size: once
j_call: TRBJ1-5
d_call: -

cdr3_nt: TGTGCCAGCAGCCAAGTTGTGGGGGCACCCTACAATGAGCAGTTCTTC
cdr3_aa: CASSQVVGAPYNEQFF
v_call: TRBV14
clone_size: many
j_call: TRBJ2-1
d_call: -

cdr3_nt: TGCGCCAGCAGCCACCGACAGGGGATAAGGACTGAAGCTTTCTTT
cdr3_aa: CASSHRQGIRTEAFF
v_call: TRBV4-3
clone_size: -
j_call: TRBJ1-1
d_call: TRBD1

cdr3_nt: TGTGCCAGTAGCAGGAGCGGGAATTTGTACGAGCAGTACTTC
cdr3_aa: CASSRSGNLYEQYF
v_call: TRBV19
clone_size: many
j_call: TRBJ2-7
d_call: TRBD2

cdr3_nt: TGTGCCAGCAGTTACTCTAAAAGGACAGATACGCAGTATTTT
cdr3_aa: CASSYSKRTDTQYF
v_call: TRBV6-5
clone_size: few
j_call: TRBJ2-3
d_call: -

cdr3_nt: TGTGCCAGCAGCTTTACCGGGACAGGGGCCTACGAGCAGTACTTC
cdr3_aa: CASSFTGTGAYEQYF
v_call: TRBV7-8
clone_size: few
j_call: TRBJ2-7
d_call: TRBD1

cdr3_nt: TGTGCCAGCAGCGTCAGGCAGGGGAGCCACGAGCAGTACTTC
cdr3_aa: CASSVRQGSHEQYF
v_call: TRBV13
clone_size: many
j_call: TRBJ2-7
d_call: -

cdr3_nt: TGCAGTGCTAAAACTGGACAACTCTATGGCTACACCTTC
cdr3_aa: CSAKTGQLYGYTF
v_call: TRBV20-1
clone_size: many
j_call: TRBJ1-2
d_call: -

cdr3_nt: TGTGCCACCTTTCCCACCGGCGCCTACGAGCAGTACTTC
cdr3_aa: CATFPTGAYEQYF
v_call: TRBV28
clone_size: many
j_call: TRBJ2-7
d_call: -

cdr3_nt: TGTGCCAGCAGCCATACAGTCGGGGGCAATCAGCCCCAGCATTTT
cdr3_aa: CASSHTVGGNQPQHF
v_call: TRBV9
clone_size: -
j_call: TRBJ1-5
d_call: -

cdr3_nt: TGTGCCAGCAGCCCTTCTAGTCTAGCGGGAACCAATGAGCAGTTCTTC
cdr3_aa: CASSPSSLAGTNEQFF
v_call: TRBV4-2
clone_size: many
j_call: TRBJ2-1
d_call: TRBD2